This T cell receptor (beta chain) was captured by sequencing in a study of T cell repertoires in cytomegalovirus infection. A remark on this clonotype: What it binds is unknown.

TCRdb independently ran MiXCR on the reads; one entry per CDR3 protein. The table has about 920,000 distinct CDR3 sequences, 31% seen once. Overall study findings and caveats: Within the response measured ex vivo, HLA-C-restricted CMV-specific TCR beta clonotypes were dominant.

There are 16 residues in the CDR3. The V gene's germline CDR1 is MNHNY and CDR2 SVGAGI (reference sequence). V lost 1 base and J lost 3, with 15 bases in between. The genes are TRBV6-6 and TRBJ2-5, with unresolved D. This TCR derives from a human donor in good health (CMV status not recorded). Some clones in this sample may be carry-over from other donors' samples. The sequencing here drew on cultured CD8+ T cells from PBMCs, taken from culture after CMV antigen stimulation. The CDR3 DNA reads TGTGCCAGCAGTTACTTGAGGAACATCCGCGAAGAGACCCAGTACTTC. Amino acids: CASSYLRNIREETQYF.